This TCR beta chain was identified in a study of blood T cells in healthy people across ages. It was with a sample-barcoded 5' primer and a J-beta primer mix that a second PCR of about 6 to 12 cycles was run. Every molecule of cDNA carried a tag from a template-switch adaptor with 12 random nucleotides. TCRdb reprocessed the 5' RACE reads via MiXCR and lists one record per CDR3 protein. In the table there are some 1.5 million distinct CDR3 sequences, roughly 28% of which are singletons. Total RNA, at least 5 micrograms per sample, came from PBMCs. The CDR3 is made up of 13 amino acids. The V and J ends lost 5 bases and 4 bases respectively, with 11 bases between them. Germline lookup yields CDR1 SEHNR and CDR2 FQNEAQ (reference sequence).

The material sequenced was blood. The sequence came from a woman in her 30s in good health. The chain couples TRBV7-9 to TRBJ1-1; D unresolved. The CDR3 DNA reads TGTGCCAGCAGCGATGGGATCTTCACTGAAGCTTTCTTT. Translation gives CASSDGIFTEAFF. Complete variable domain (other parts from reference TRBV7-9 and TRBJ1-1): DTGVSQNPRHKITKRGQNVTFRCDPISEHNRLYWYRQTLGQGPEFLTYFQNEAQLEKSRLLSDRFSAERPKGSFSTLEIQRTEQGDSAMYLCASSDGIFTEAFFGQGTRLTVV.